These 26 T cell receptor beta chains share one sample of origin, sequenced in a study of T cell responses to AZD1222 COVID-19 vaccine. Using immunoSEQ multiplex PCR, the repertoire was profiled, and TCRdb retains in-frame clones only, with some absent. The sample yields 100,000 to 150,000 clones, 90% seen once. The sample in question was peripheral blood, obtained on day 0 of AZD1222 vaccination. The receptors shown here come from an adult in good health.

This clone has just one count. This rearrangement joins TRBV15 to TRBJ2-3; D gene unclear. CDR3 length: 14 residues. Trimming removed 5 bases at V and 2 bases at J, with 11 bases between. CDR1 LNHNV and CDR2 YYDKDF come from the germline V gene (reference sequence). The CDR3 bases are TGTGCCACCAGCCTAGGAATAGTCACAGATACGCAGTATTTT. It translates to CATSLGIVTDTQYF. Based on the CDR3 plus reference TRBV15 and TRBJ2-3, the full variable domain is DAMVIQNPRYQVTQFGKPVTLSCSQTLNHNVMYWYQQKSSQAPKLLFHYYDKDFNNEADTPDNFQSRRPNTSFCFLDIRSPGLGDTAMYLCATSLGIVTDTQYFGPGTRLTVL.

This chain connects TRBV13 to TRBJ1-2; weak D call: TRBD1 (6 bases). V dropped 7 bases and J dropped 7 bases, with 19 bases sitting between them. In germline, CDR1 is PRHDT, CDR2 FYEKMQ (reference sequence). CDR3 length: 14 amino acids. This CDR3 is CASTSAGEVSGYTF. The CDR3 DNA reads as TGTGCCAGCACCTCAGCAGGGGAAGTCAGTGGCTACACCTTC.

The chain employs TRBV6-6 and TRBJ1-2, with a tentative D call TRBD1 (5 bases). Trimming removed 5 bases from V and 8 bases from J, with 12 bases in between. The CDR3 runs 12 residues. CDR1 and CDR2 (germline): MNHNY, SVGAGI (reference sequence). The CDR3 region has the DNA TGTGCCAGCAGTCTGGGGGAAGACGGCTACACCTTC. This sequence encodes CASSLGEDGYTF.

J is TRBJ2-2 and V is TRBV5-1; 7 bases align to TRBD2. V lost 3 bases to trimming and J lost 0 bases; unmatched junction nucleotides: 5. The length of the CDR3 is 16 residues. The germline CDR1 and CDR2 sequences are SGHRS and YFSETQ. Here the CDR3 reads CASSSLAFANTGELFF. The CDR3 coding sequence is TGCGCCAGCAGCTCACTAGCGTTTGCGAACACCGGGGAGCTGTTTTTT.

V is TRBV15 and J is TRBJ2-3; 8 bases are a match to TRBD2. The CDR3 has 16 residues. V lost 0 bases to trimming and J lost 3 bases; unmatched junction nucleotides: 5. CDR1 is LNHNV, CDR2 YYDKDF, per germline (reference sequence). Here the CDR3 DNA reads TGTGCCACCAGCAGAGAAGGGACTAGGGGTACAGATACGCAGTATTTT. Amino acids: CATSREGTRGTDTQYF.

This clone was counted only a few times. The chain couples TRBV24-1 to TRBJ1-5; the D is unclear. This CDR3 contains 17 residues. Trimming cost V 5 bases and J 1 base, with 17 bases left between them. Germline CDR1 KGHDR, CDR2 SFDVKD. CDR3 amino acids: CATSGPSLGGSNQPQHF. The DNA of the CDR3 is TGTGCCACCAGTGGACCCTCATTGGGCGGGAGCAATCAGCCCCAGCATTTT.

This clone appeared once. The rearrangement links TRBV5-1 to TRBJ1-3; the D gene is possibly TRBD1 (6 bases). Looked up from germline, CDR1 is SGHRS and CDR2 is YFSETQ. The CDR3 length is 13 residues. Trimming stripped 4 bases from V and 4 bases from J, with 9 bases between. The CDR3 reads CASSQGYGNTIYF. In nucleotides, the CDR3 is TGCGCCAGCAGCCAGGGGTACGGAAACACCATATATTTT.

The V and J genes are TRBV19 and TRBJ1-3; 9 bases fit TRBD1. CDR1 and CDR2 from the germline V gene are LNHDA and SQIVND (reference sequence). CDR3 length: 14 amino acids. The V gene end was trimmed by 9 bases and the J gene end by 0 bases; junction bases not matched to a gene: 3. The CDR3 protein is CASDRGSSGNTIYF. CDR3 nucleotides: TGTGCCAGCGACAGGGGGAGCTCTGGAAACACCATATATTTT.

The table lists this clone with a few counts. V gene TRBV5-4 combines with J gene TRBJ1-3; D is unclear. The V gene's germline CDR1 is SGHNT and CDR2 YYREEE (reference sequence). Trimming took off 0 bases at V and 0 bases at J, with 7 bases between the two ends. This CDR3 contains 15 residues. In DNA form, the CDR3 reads TGTGCCAGCAGCTTGGATCGGAACTCTGGAAACACCATATATTTT. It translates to CASSLDRNSGNTIYF.

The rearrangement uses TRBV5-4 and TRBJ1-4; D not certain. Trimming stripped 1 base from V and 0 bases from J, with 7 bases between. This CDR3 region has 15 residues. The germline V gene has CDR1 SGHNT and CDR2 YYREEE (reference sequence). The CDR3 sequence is CASSLKGTTNEKLFF. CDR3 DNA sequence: TGTGCCAGCAGCTTGAAAGGGACAACTAATGAAAAACTGTTTTTT. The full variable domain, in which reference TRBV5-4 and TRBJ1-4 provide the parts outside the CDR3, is ETGVTQSPTHLIKTRGQQVTLRCSSQSGHNTVSWYQQALGQGPQFIFQYYREEENGRGNFPPRFSGLQFPNYSSELNVNALELDDSALYLCASSLKGTTNEKLFFGSGTQLSVL.

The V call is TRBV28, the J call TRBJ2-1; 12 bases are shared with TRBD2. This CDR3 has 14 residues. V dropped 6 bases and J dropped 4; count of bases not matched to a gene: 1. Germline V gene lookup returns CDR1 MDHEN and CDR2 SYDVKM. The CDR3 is CASSLAGGYNEQFF. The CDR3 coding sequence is TGTGCCAGCAGCCTAGCGGGAGGGTACAATGAGCAGTTCTTC.

CDR3 sequence (DNA): TGCGCCAGCAGCTTGGAACAGGAGAATTCACCCCTCCACTTT. Protein: CASSLEQENSPLHF. This chain joins TRBV5-1 and TRBJ1-6; D is perhaps TRBD1 (5 bases). V lost 0 bases, J lost 7 bases, and 8 bases lay in between. From germline, CDR1 is SGHRS and CDR2 YFSETQ. The CDR3 is 14 amino acids.

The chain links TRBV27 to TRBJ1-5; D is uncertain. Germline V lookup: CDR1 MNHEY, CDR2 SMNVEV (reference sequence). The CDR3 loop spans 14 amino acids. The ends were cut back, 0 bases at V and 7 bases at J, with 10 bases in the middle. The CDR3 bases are TGTGCCAGCAGTTTATCGTGGGGTGGGCAGCCCCAGCATTTT. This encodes CASSLSWGGQPQHF.

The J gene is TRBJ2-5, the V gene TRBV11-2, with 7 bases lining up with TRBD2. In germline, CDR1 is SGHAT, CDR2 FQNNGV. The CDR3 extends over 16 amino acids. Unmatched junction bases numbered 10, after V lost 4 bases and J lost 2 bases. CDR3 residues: CASSSRSTGGQETQYF. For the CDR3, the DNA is TGTGCCAGCAGCTCGAGGTCGACCGGGGGGCAAGAGACCCAGTACTTC.

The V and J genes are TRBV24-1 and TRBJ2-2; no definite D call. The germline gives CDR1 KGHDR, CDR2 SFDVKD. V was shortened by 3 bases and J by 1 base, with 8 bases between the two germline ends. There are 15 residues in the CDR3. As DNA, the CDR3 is TGTGCCACCAGTGATCCGACGGTGAACACCGGGGAGCTGTTTTTT. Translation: CATSDPTVNTGELFF.

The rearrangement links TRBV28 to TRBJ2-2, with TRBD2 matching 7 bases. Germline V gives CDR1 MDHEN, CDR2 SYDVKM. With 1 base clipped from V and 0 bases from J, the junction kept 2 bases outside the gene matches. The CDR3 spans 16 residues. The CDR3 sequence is CASSLSLAANTGELFF. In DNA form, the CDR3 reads TGTGCCAGCAGTTTATCCCTAGCGGCGAACACCGGGGAGCTGTTTTTT.

CDR3 nucleotide sequence: TGTGCCAGTAGTACTAGCGGTACCTACGAGCAGTACTTC. Its translation is CASSTSGTYEQYF. The chain combines TRBV19 with TRBJ2-7; 7 bases line up with TRBD2. Germline V gives CDR1 LNHDA, CDR2 SQIVND (reference sequence). V gave up 4 bases and J gave up 2 bases; unmatched junction bases: 2. The CDR3 is made up of 13 amino acids.

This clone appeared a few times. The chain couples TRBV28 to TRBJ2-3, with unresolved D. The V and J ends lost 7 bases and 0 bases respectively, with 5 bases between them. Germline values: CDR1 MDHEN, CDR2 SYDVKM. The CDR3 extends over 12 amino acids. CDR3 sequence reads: CASKTSTDTQYF. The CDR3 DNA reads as TGTGCCAGCAAAACGAGCACAGATACGCAGTATTTT.

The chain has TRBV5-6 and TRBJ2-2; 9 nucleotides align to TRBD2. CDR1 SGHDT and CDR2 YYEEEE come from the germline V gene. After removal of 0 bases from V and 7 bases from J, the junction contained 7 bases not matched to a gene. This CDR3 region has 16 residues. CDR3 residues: CASSLEGGRAHGELFF. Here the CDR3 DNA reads TGTGCCAGCAGCTTGGAGGGCGGGAGGGCACACGGGGAGCTGTTTTTT.

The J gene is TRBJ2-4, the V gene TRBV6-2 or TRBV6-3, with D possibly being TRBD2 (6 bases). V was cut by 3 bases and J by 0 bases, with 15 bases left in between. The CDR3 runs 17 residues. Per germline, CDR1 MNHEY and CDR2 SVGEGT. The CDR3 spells CASSYGGTDSAKNIQYF. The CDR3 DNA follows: TGTGCCAGCAGTTATGGAGGGACTGACTCAGCCAAAAACATTCAGTACTTC.

The CDR3 protein is CSVEVRDHPYEQYF. The DNA of the CDR3 is TGCAGCGTTGAGGTTCGGGACCACCCCTACGAGCAGTACTTC. The gene calls are TRBV29-1 and TRBJ2-7; TRBD1 or TRBD2 may be the D gene (5 bases each). This CDR3 contains 14 residues. Germline V lookup: CDR1 SQVTM, CDR2 ANQGSEA. The V end lost 3 bases, the J end lost 2 bases, and 14 bases lay between the germline ends.

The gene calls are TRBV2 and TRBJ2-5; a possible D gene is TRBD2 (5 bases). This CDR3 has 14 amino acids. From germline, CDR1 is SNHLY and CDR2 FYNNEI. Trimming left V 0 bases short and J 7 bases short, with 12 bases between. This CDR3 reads CASSEALSGGTQYF. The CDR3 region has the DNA TGTGCCAGCAGTGAAGCGCTTTCCGGAGGGACCCAGTACTTC.

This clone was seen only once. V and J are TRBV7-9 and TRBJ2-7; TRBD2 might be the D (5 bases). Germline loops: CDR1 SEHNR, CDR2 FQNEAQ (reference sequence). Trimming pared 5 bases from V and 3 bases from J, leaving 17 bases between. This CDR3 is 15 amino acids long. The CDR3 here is CASSHTSGKYYEQYF. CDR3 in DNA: TGTGCCAGCAGCCACACGAGCGGAAAGTACTACGAGCAGTACTTC. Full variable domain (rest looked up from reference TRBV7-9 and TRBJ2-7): DTGVSQNPRHKITKRGQNVTFRCDPISEHNRLYWYRQTLGQGPEFLTYFQNEAQLEKSRLLSDRFSAERPKGSFSTLEIQRTEQGDSAMYLCASSHTSGKYYEQYFGPGTRLTVT.

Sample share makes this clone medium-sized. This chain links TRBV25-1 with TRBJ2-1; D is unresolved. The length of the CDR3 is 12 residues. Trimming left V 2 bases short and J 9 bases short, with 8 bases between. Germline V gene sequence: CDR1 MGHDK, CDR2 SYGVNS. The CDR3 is CASSEILFEQFF. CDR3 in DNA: TGTGCCAGCAGTGAAATTTTGTTTGAGCAGTTCTTC.

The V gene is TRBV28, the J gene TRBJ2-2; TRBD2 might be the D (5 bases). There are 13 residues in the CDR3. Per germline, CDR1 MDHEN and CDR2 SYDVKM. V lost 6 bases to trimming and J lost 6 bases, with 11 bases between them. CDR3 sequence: CASSREGPGELFF. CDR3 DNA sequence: TGTGCCAGCAGCCGGGAAGGACCCGGGGAGCTGTTTTTT.

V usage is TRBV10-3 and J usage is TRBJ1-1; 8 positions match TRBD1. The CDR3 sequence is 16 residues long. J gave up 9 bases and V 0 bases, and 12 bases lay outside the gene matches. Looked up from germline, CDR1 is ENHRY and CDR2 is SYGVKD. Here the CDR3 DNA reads TGTGCCATCAGTGAGTCCCAAAACCCCGGACAGGGCAAAGCTTTCTTT. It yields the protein CAISESQNPGQGKAFF.